One T cell receptor beta chain is described in this entry. Antigen unknown. Cells were stimulated with CMV-infected fibroblast lysates at approximately 10 ug/mL. Memory cells lacking CD40L and CD69 with high CD45RO were sorted. Donors had CD4+ T cell counts above 400 cells/uL and were CMV-seropositive. This sample was taken from a study of persistence of HIV-infected CD4 T cells. Sequencing used immunoSEQ version 4 in survey mode. Some clones are missing from TCRdb's copy, which holds only in-frame ones; the method was immunoSEQ multiplex PCR. The data hold some 30,000 clones, with 82% observed a single time. General study results and limits: Compared with CD3/CD28-stimulated cells, CMV- and Gag-responding cells showed lower TCRbeta richness. Degenerate expanded CDR3beta sequences were enriched among CMV- and Gag-responding cells.

The CDR3 length is 14 residues. Germline lookup yields CDR1 KGHSH and CDR2 LQKENI. The V and J ends lost 5 bases and 4 bases, in that order; junction bases with no gene match: 5. The sequencing here drew on CD4+ T cells sorted from PBMCs after roughly 18-hour stimulation, taken from a patient who received antiretroviral therapy. The chain recombines TRBV18 with TRBJ1-2; 9 nucleotides align to TRBD1. This clonotype was sampled from an adult woman with HIV who was CMV-seropositive. CDR3 bases: TGTGCCAGCTCAGCTGGGACAGGGACCTATGGCTACACCTTC. Its translation is CASSAGTGTYGYTF.